Reported below is one T cell receptor (beta chain). The data belong to a study of CD8+CD57+ T cells in acquired aplastic anemia. The CDR3 covers 14 residues. Deletions cut 2 bases from V and 3 bases from J, with 7 bases between. CDR1 and CDR2 from the germline V gene are ENHRY and SYGVKD. CDR3 and TCR beta VDJ profiling relied on a genomic DNA template. TCRdb processed the reads anew with MiXCR; each CDR3 protein has one entry. The table shows 200,000 or so distinct CDR3 sequences, with 64% occurring only once. This receptor was taken from a human donor with severe aplastic anemia or a healthy control (not recorded which). Sequencing used sorted CD4+, CD8+, or CD8+CD57+ T cells (not recorded which) from PBMCs. The chain is built from TRBV10-3 and TRBJ1-4, with D perhaps TRBD1 (6 bases). The CDR3 region is CAISETGPNEKLFF. The DNA of the CDR3 is TGTGCCATCAGTGAGACAGGGCCTAATGAAAAACTGTTTTTT.